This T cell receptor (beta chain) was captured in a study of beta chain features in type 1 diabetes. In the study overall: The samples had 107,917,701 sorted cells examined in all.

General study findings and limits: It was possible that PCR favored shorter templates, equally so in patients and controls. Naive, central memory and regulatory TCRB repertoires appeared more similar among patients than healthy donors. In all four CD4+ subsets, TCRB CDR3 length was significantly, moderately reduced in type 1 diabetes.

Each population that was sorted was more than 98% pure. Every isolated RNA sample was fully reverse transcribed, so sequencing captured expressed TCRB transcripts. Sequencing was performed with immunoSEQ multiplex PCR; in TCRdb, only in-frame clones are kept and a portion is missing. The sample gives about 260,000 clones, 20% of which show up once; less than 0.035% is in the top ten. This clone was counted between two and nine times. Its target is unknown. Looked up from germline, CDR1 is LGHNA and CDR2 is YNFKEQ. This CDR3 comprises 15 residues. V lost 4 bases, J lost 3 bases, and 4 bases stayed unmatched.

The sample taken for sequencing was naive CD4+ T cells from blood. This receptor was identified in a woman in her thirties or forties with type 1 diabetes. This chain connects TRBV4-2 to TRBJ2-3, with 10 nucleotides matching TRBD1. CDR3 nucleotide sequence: TGTGCCAGCAGCCCTGGACAGGGGGGTACAGATACGCAGTATTTT. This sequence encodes CASSPGQGGTDTQYF.